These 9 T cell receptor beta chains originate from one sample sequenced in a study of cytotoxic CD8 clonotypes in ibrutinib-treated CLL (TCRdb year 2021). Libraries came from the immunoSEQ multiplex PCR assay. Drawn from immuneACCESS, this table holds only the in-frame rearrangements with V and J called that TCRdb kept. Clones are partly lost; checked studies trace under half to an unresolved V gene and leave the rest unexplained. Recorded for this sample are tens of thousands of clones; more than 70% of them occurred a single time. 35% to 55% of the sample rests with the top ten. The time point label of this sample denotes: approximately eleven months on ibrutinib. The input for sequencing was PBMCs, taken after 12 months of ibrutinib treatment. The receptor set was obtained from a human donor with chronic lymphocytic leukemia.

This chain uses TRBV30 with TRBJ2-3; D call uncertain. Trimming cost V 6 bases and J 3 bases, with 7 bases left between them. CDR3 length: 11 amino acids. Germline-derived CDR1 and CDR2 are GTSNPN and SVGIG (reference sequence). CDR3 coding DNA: TGTGCCTGTGTGGAGACAGATACGCAGTATTTT. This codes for CACVETDTQYF.

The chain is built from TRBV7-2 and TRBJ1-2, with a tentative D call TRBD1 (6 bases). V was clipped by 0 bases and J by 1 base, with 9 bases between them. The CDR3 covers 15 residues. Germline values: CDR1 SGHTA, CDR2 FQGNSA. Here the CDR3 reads CASSLAPGDNYGYTF. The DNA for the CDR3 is TGTGCCAGCAGCTTAGCCCCAGGGGATAACTATGGCTACACCTTC.

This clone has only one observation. As DNA, the CDR3 is TGTGCCAGCTCACCACTAGCGGGAGAGGCTGAGCAGTTCTTC. Its translation is CASSPLAGEAEQFF. This chain links TRBV18 with TRBJ2-1; TRBD2 matches at 9 bases. This CDR3 is built from 14 residues. V shed 1 base and J 9 bases; nucleotides not matched to a gene: 4. Germline lookup yields CDR1 KGHSH and CDR2 LQKENI.

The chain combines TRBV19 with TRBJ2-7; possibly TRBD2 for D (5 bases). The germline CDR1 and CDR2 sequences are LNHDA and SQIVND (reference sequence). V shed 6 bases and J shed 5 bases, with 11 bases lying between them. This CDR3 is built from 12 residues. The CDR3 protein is CASSSGVHEQYF. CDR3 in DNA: TGTGCCAGTAGCAGCGGAGTTCACGAGCAGTACTTC. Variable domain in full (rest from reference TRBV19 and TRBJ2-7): DGGITQSPKYLFRKEGQNVTLSCEQNLNHDAMYWYRQDPGQGLRLIYYSQIVNDFQKGDIAEGYSVSREKKESFPLTVTSAQKNPTAFYLCASSSGVHEQYFGPGTRLTVT.

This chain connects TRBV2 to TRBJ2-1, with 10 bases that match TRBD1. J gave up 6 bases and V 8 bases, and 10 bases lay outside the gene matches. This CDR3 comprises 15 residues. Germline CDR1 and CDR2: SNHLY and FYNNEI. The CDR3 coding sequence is TGTGCCAGCCCCTCCCAGGACAGGGGGTTCAATGAGCAGTTCTTC. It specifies CASPSQDRGFNEQFF.

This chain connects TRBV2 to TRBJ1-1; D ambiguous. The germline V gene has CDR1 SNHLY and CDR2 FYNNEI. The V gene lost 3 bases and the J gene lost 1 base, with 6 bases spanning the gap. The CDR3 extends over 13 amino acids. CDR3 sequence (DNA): TGTGCCAGCAGTGACAGCCAGAACACTGAAGCTTTCTTT. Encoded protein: CASSDSQNTEAFF.

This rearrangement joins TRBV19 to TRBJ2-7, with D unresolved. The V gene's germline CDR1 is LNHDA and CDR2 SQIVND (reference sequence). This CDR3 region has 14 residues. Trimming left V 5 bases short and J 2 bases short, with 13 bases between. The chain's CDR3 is CASSSLGGAYEQYF. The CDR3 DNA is TGTGCCAGTAGTTCCTTGGGCGGTGCCTACGAGCAGTACTTC.

DNA for the CDR3: TGCAGCGTTGAAGGCGGGGGGAGCACAGATACGCAGTATTTT. It translates to CSVEGGGSTDTQYF. The V gene is TRBV29-1, the J gene TRBJ2-3; 8 nucleotides line up with TRBD2. Germline CDR1 SQVTM, CDR2 ANQGSEA. The CDR3 is 14 amino acids. The V segment lost 1 base and the J segment 0 bases; nucleotides outside the gene matches: 0.

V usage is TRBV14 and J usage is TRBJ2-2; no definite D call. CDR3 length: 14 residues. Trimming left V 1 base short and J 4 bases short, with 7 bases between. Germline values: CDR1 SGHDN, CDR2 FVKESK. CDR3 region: CASSQVVLTGELFF. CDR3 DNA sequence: TGTGCCAGCAGCCAAGTGGTGCTCACCGGGGAGCTGTTTTTT.